What follows describes a single T cell receptor (beta chain). The data were obtained in a study of T cell changes during pregnancy in multiple sclerosis. The CDR3 is 17 amino acids. V lost 4 bases, J lost 5 bases, and 17 bases stayed unmatched. Germline CDR1 and CDR2: SGHDT and YYEEEE. Clones were read by immunoSEQ multiplex PCR, and TCRdb kept only the in-frame ones, dropping some. Of 17,000 or so clones listed, roughly 83% were seen once; the top ten hold 18%. The V and J genes are TRBV5-6 and TRBJ2-5; TRBD1 agrees at 7 bases. The clonotype originates from a female donor in good health, enrolled as a control in a pregnancy study. The specimen was CD8+ T cells from peripheral blood mononuclear cells, collected in the third trimester of pregnancy. CDR3 sequence: CASSEGVDDRVGETQYF. CDR3 DNA: TGTGCCAGCAGCGAGGGCGTCGATGACAGGGTTGGGGAGACCCAGTACTTC. Together with reference TRBV5-6 and TRBJ2-5, the CDR3 gives the full variable domain: DAGVTQSPTHLIKTRGQQVTLRCSPKSGHDTVSWYQQALGQGPQFIFQYYEEEERQRGNFPDRFSGHQFPNYSSELNVNALLLGDSALYLCASSEGVDDRVGETQYFGPGTRLLVL.